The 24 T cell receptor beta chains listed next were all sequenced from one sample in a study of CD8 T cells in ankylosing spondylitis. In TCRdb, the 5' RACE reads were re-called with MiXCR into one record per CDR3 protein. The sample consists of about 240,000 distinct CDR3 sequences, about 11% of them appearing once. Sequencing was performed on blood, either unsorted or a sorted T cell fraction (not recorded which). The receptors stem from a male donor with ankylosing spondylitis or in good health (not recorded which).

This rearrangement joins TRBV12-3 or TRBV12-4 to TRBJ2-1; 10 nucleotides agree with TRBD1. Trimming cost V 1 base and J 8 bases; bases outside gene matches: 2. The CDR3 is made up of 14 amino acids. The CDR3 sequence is CASSLVDRGYEQFF. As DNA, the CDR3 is TGTGCCAGCAGTTTAGTGGACAGGGGGTATGAGCAGTTCTTC.

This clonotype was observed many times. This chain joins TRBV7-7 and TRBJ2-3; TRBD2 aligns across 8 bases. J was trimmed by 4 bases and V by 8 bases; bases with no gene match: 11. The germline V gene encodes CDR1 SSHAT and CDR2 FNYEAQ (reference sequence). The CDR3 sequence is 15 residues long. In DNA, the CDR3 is TGTGCCAGCTCCCGGGGGGGCCCAGGGCCAGATACGCAGTATTTT. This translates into CASSRGGPGPDTQYF.

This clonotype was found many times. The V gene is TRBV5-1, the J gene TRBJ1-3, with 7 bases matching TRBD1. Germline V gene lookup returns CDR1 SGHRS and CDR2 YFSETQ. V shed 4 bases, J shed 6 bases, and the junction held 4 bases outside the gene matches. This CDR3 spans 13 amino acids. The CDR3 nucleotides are TGCGCCAGCAGCGAGGGGGCGAAAAACACCATATATTTT. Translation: CASSEGAKNTIYF.

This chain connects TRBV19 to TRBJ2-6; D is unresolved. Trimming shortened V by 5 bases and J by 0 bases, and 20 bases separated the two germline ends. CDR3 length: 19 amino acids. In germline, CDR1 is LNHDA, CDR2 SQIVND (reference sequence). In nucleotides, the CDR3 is TGTGCCAGTAGTCCAATAAATAGCCGGTGGGGCTCTGGGGCCAACGTCCTGACTTTC. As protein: CASSPINSRWGSGANVLTF.

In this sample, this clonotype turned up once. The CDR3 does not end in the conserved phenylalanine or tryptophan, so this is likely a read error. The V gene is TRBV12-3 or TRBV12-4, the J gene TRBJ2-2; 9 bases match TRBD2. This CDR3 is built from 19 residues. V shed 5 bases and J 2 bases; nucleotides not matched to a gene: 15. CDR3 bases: TGTGCCAGCAGTCCTCGCCGGGTTAGCGGGGGCCCTAACACCGGGGAGCTGTTTTAT. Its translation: CASSPRRVSGGPNTGELFY.

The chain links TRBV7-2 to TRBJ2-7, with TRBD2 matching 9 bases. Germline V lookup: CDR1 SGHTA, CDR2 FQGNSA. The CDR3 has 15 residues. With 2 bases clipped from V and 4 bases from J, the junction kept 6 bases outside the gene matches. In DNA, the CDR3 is TGTGCCAGCAGCTTATATAGCGGGAGCACATACGAGCAGTACTTC. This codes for CASSLYSGSTYEQYF.

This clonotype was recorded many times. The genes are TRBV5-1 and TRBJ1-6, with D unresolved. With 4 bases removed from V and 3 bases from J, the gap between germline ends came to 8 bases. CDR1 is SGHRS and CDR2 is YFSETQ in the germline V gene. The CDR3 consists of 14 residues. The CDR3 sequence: CASSPDNYNSPLHF. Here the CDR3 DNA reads TGCGCCAGCAGCCCCGACAACTATAATTCACCCCTCCACTTT. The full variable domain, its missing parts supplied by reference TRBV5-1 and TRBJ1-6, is KAGVTQTPRYLIKTRGQQVTLSCSPISGHRSVSWYQQTPGQGLQFLFEYFSETQRNKGNFPGRFSGRQFSNSRSEMNVSTLELGDSALYLCASSPDNYNSPLHFGNGTRLTVT.

The CDR3 nucleotides read TGTGCCATCAGCTCAGCCGGGGGGTACCAAGAGACCCAGTACTTC. Translating gives CAISSAGGYQETQYF. The V and J genes are TRBV10-3 and TRBJ2-5; TRBD2 matches 7 bases. CDR1 ENHRY and CDR2 SYGVKD come from the germline V gene. This CDR3 is built from 15 residues. V lost 6 bases, J lost 0 bases, and 7 bases stayed unmatched.

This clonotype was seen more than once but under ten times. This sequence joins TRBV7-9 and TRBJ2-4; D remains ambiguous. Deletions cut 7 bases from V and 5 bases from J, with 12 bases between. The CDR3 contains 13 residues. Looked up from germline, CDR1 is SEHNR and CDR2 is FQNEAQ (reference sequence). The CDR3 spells CASTLLPENIQYF. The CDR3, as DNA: TGTGCCAGCACCCTACTACCAGAAAACATTCAGTACTTC.

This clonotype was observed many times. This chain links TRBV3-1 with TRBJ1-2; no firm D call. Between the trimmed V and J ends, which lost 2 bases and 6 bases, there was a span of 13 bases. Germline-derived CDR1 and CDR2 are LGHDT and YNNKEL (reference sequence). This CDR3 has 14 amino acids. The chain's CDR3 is CASSQQVRKNGYTF. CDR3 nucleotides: TGTGCCAGCAGCCAACAGGTGCGGAAGAATGGCTACACCTTC.

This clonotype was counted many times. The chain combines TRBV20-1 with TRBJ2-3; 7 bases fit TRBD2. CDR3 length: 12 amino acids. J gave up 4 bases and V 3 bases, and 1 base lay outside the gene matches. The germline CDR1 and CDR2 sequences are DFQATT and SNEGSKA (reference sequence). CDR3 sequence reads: CSASAGADTQYF. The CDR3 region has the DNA TGCAGTGCTAGCGCGGGGGCAGATACGCAGTATTTT.

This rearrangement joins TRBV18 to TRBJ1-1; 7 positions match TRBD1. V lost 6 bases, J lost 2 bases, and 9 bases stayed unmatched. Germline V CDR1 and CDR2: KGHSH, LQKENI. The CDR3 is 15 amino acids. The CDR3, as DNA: TGTGCCAGCTCCCCCACAGGGGTTCCAAACACTGAAGCTTTCTTT. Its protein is CASSPTGVPNTEAFF.

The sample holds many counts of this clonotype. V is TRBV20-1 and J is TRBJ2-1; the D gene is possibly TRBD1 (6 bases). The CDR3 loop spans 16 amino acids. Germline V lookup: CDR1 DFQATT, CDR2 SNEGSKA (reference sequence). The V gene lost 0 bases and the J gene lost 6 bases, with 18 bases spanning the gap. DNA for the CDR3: TGCAGTGCTAGAGATCGGACAGCGGTTCGAATCAATGAGCAGTTCTTC. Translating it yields CSARDRTAVRINEQFF.

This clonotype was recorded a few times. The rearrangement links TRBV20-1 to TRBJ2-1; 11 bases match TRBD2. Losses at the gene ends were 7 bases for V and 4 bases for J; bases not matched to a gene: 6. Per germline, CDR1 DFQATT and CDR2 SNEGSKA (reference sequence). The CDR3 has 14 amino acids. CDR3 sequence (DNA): TGCAGTGTCGATCTAGCGGGGGGTTACAATGAGCAGTTCTTC. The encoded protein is CSVDLAGGYNEQFF.

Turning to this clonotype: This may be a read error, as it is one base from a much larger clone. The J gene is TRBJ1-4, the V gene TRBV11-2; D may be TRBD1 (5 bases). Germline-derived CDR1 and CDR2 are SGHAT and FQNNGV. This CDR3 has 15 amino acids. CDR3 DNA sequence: TGTGTCAGCAGCTTACTTCCGACAGCTTATGAAAAACTGTTTTTT. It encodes CVSSLLPTAYEKLFF. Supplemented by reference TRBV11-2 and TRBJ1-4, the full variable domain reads EAGVAQSPRYKIIEKRQSVAFWCNPISGHATLYWYQQILGQGPKLLIQFQNNGVVDDSQLPKDRFSAERLKGVDSTLKIQPAKLEDSAVYLCVSSLLPTAYEKLFFGSGTQLSVL.

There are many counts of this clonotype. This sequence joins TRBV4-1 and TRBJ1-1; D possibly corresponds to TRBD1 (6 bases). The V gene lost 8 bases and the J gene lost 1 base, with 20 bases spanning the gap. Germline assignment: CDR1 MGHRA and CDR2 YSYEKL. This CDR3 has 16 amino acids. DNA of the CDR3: TGCGCCAGCCACCCCGGGGGCCGAGGAGGGAACACTGAAGCTTTCTTT. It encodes CASHPGGRGGNTEAFF.

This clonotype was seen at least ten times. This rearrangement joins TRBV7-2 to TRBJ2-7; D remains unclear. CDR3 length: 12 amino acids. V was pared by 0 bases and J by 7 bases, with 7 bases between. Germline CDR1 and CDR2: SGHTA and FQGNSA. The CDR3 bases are TGTGCCAGCAGCTTAGCCTTTGATGAGCAGTACTTC. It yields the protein CASSLAFDEQYF.

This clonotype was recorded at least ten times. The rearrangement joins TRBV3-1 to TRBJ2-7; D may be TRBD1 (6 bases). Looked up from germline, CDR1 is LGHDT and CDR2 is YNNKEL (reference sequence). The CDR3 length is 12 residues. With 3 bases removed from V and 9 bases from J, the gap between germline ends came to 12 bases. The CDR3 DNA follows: TGTGCCAGCAGCCATGATCAGGGGTGGCAGTACTTC. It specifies CASSHDQGWQYF.

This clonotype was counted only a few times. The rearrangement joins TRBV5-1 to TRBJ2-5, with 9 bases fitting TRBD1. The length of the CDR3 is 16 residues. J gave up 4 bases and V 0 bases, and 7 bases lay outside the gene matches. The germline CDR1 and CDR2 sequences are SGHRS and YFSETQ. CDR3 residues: CASSLELGTGRETQYF. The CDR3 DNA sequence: TGCGCCAGCAGCTTGGAATTGGGGACAGGGCGAGAGACCCAGTACTTC.

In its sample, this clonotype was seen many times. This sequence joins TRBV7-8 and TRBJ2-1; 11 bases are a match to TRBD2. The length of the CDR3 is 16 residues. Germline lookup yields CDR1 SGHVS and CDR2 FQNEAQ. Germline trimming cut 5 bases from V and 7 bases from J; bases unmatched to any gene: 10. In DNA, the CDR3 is TGTGCCAGCAGCCTGAGACTAGCGGGACGGGATAATGAGCAGTTCTTC. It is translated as CASSLRLAGRDNEQFF.

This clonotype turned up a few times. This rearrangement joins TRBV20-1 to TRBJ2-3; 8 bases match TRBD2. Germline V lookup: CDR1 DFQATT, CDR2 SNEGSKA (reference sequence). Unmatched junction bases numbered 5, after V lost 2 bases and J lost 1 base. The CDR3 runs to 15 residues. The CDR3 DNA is TGCAGTGCTAGACAGAGCGGGAGTGGCACAGATACGCAGTATTTT. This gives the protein CSARQSGSGTDTQYF.

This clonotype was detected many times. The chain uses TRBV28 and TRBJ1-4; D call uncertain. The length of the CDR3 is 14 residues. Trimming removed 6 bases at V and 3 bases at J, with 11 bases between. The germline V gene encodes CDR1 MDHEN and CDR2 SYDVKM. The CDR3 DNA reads TGTGCCAGCAGCCCGACAAGGTCTAATGAAAAACTGTTTTTT. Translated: CASSPTRSNEKLFF.

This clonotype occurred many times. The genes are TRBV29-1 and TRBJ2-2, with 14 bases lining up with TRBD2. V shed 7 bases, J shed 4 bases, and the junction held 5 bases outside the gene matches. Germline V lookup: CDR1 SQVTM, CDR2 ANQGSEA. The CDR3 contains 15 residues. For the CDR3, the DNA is TGCAGCGGACAGACTAGCGGGAGGGGCACCGGGGAGCTGTTTTTT. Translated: CSGQTSGRGTGELFF.

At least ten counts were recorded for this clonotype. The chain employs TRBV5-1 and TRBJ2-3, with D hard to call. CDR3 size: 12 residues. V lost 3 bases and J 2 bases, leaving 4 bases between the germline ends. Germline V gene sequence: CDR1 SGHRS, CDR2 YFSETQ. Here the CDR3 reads CASSSVTDTQYF. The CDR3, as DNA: TGCGCCAGCAGCTCCGTCACAGATACGCAGTATTTT. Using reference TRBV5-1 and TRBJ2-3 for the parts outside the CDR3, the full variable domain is KAGVTQTPRYLIKTRGQQVTLSCSPISGHRSVSWYQQTPGQGLQFLFEYFSETQRNKGNFPGRFSGRQFSNSRSEMNVSTLELGDSALYLCASSSVTDTQYFGPGTRLTVL.